This T cell receptor beta chain stems from a study of identical twins. The length of the CDR3 is 17 residues. V lost 2 bases, J lost 4 bases, and 8 bases stayed unmatched. In germline, CDR1 is KGHDR, CDR2 SFDVKD. Only healthy Caucasians were included as donors. The authors used template switching to add a universal primer site and gave cDNA unique molecular identifiers. One entry per CDR3 protein results from TCRdb running MiXCR on the 5' RACE reads. Of some 320,000 distinct CDR3 sequences detected, around 12% appear once; the ten largest clones hold approximately 7.5%. The sample was also linked to a second study, of yellow fever vaccine responses in identical twins.

Sequencing was carried out using CD8+ T cells sorted from blood. The origin of this receptor is a woman aged 18-35 years in good health. This chain joins TRBV24-1 and TRBJ2-5; 11 bases map to TRBD1. The CDR3 loop is CATSDSGTGGGRETQYF. In DNA form, the CDR3 reads TGTGCCACCAGTGATTCCGGGACAGGGGGTGGACGAGAGACCCAGTACTTC.